The 7 T cell receptor beta chains given below trace back to one sample, sequenced in a study of blood T cell repertoires in COVID-19. The protocol was immunoSEQ multiplex PCR, while the TCRdb copy is restricted to in-frame clones and leaves out a portion. The data hold about 350,000 clones, with 87% observed a single time. Sequenced sample: peripheral blood. The receptor set was obtained from a man younger than 45 with COVID-19, enrolled during active disease.

The chain is built from TRBV6-5 and TRBJ1-4; no reliable D call. This CDR3 spans 13 amino acids. The germline V gene has CDR1 MNHEY and CDR2 SVGAGI. The V gene lost 6 bases and the J gene lost 0 bases, with 5 bases spanning the gap. This chain's CDR3 is CASSLATNEKLFF. CDR3 nucleotide sequence: TGTGCCAGCAGCCTTGCAACTAATGAAAAACTGTTTTTT.

The rearrangement uses TRBV29-1 and TRBJ2-7, with TRBD2 matching 10 bases. Germline V gives CDR1 SQVTM, CDR2 ANQGSEA. The V gene end was trimmed by 4 bases and the J gene end by 4 bases; junction bases not matched to a gene: 7. The CDR3 loop spans 14 amino acids. CDR3 sequence: CSVVPSGSSYEQYF. CDR3 DNA: TGCAGCGTTGTTCCTAGCGGGAGTTCGTACGAGCAGTACTTC.

This sequence joins TRBV6-6 and TRBJ2-2; possible D gene TRBD2, 6 bases. CDR3 length: 16 residues. CDR1 is MNHNY and CDR2 is SVGAGI in the germline V gene (reference sequence). The V and J ends lost 2 bases and 1 base respectively, with 11 bases between them. Written as DNA, the CDR3 is TGTGCCAGCAGTTACGGGGGGACGGAGAACACCGGGGAGCTGTTTTTT. Protein product: CASSYGGTENTGELFF.

The chain links TRBV5-1 to TRBJ2-7; 10 positions match TRBD2. Germline trimming cut 0 bases from V and 7 bases from J; bases unmatched to any gene: 4. The CDR3 length is 14 residues. Germline loops: CDR1 SGHRS, CDR2 YFSETQ. Here the CDR3 reads CASSLGLAGREQYF. DNA for the CDR3: TGCGCCAGCAGCTTGGGACTAGCGGGTAGAGAGCAGTACTTC. The full variable domain, its missing parts supplied by reference TRBV5-1 and TRBJ2-7, is KAGVTQTPRYLIKTRGQQVTLSCSPISGHRSVSWYQQTPGQGLQFLFEYFSETQRNKGNFPGRFSGRQFSNSRSEMNVSTLELGDSALYLCASSLGLAGREQYFGPGTRLTVT.

The chain links TRBV4-3 to TRBJ1-2; 7 bases fit TRBD1. V trimming: 0 bases; J trimming: 1 base; junction bases outside the gene matches: 11. There are 18 residues in the CDR3. Germline V gives CDR1 LGHNA, CDR2 YSLEER. The CDR3 nucleotides read TGCGCCAGCAGCCAAGAACTAGGGCCACGACAGGGTAACTATGGCTACACCTTC. Protein product: CASSQELGPRQGNYGYTF.

This chain joins TRBV30 and TRBJ2-3; 12 bases map to TRBD2. There are 18 residues in the CDR3. The J segment lost 1 base and the V segment lost 7 bases, leaving 15 bases of the junction unmatched. Germline V gene lookup returns CDR1 GTSNPN and CDR2 SVGIG (reference sequence). CDR3 region: CASRGTSGPWVGTDTQYF. The CDR3 region has the DNA TGTGCCTCCCGAGGGACTAGCGGGCCTTGGGTGGGCACAGATACGCAGTATTTT. The complete variable domain, with remaining parts taken from reference TRBV30 and TRBJ2-3, reads SQTIHQWPATLVQPVGSPLSLECTVEGTSNPNLYWYRQAAGRGLQLLFYSVGIGQISSEVPQNLSASRPQDRQFILSSKKLLLSDSGFYLCASRGTSGPWVGTDTQYFGPGTRLTVL.

This chain connects TRBV28 to TRBJ2-7; 9 bases are shared with TRBD2. The junction had 14 bases not matched to a gene; V was cut back by 3 bases and J by 2 bases. The CDR3 contains 18 residues. In germline, CDR1 is MDHEN, CDR2 SYDVKM. The CDR3 DNA reads as TGTGCCAGCAGTTTCCCCCCCGGGTCTAGCGGGACCCCCTACGAGCAGTACTTC. It translates to CASSFPPGSSGTPYEQYF. Using reference TRBV28 and TRBJ2-7 for the parts outside the CDR3, the full variable domain is DVKVTQSSRYLVKRTGEKVFLECVQDMDHENMFWYRQDPGLGLRLIYFSYDVKMKEKGDIPEGYSVSREKKERFSLILESASTNQTSMYLCASSFPPGSSGTPYEQYFGPGTRLTVT.